The rows below give T cell receptor beta chains drawn from one sample of a study of cytomegalovirus exposure and HLA in healthy donors. Here immunoSEQ multiplex PCR was the method, and the copy in TCRdb shows in-frame clones only, minus some. The data show fewer than 200,000 clones, with 80% seen just once and approximately 5.1% held by the top ten. Source material: PBMCs. These receptors all come from a man aged 40-49 years in good health and CMV-seronegative. Each CDR3 is given with its conserved first and last residue. The order of the fields is D gene, J gene, V gene, clone size, CDR3 protein, CDR3 DNA. D genes are given only for firm matches. For some rows the clone size is stated as once, few or many, or as a class when expanded; others skip it.

D gene: TRBD2
J gene: TRBJ2-2
V gene: TRBV27
clone size: NA
CDR3 protein: CASSSRTSGETNTGELFF
CDR3 DNA: TGTGCCAGCAGTTCCAGGACTAGCGGGGAAACGAACACCGGGGAGCTGTTTTTT

D gene: TRBD1
J gene: TRBJ1-1
V gene: TRBV27
clone size: NA
CDR3 protein: CASSSSGGTNTEAFF
CDR3 DNA: TGTGCCAGCAGTTCCTCAGGGGGTACGAACACTGAAGCTTTCTTT

D gene: NA
J gene: TRBJ2-3
V gene: TRBV7-2
clone size: NA
CDR3 protein: CASSRLERRNTQYF
CDR3 DNA: TGTGCCAGCAGCCGCCTCGAGAGGCGGAATACGCAGTATTTT

D gene: NA
J gene: TRBJ2-7
V gene: TRBV6-5
clone size: NA
CDR3 protein: CASSKGGEQYF
CDR3 DNA: TGTGCCAGCAGCAAGGGAGGCGAGCAGTACTTC

D gene: TRBD1
J gene: TRBJ2-1
V gene: TRBV9
clone size: NA
CDR3 protein: CASSARQGASYNEQFF
CDR3 DNA: TGTGCCAGCAGCGCGAGACAGGGGGCTTCCTACAATGAGCAGTTCTTC

D gene: TRBD1
J gene: TRBJ1-4
V gene: TRBV7-2
clone size: NA
CDR3 protein: CASSSGQGKEKLFF
CDR3 DNA: TGTGCCAGCAGCTCGGGACAGGGGAAGGAAAAACTGTTTTTT

D gene: NA
J gene: TRBJ1-2
V gene: TRBV2
clone size: NA
CDR3 protein: CASSEAGYYGYTF
CDR3 DNA: TGTGCCAGCAGTGAGGCAGGGTACTATGGCTACACCTTC

D gene: NA
J gene: TRBJ1-2
V gene: TRBV6-5
clone size: NA
CDR3 protein: CASRSTENYGYTF
CDR3 DNA: TGTGCCAGCAGGTCAACAGAGAACTATGGCTACACCTTC

D gene: NA
J gene: TRBJ1-5
V gene: TRBV6-1
clone size: NA
CDR3 protein: CASSVAGLQPQHF
CDR3 DNA: TGTGCCAGCAGTGTGGCAGGCCTCCAGCCCCAGCATTTT

D gene: TRBD2
J gene: TRBJ2-3
V gene: TRBV19
clone size: NA
CDR3 protein: CASRASGSTDTQYF
CDR3 DNA: TGTGCCAGTAGGGCTAGCGGGAGCACAGATACGCAGTATTTT

D gene: TRBD1
J gene: TRBJ1-6
V gene: TRBV27
clone size: once
CDR3 protein: CASSLWGRTGSSPLHF
CDR3 DNA: TGTGCCAGCAGTTTATGGGGCCGGACAGGGAGTTCACCCCTCCACTTT

D gene: TRBD1
J gene: TRBJ2-1
V gene: TRBV5-1
clone size: NA
CDR3 protein: CASHDLTGGNRNEQFF
CDR3 DNA: TGCGCCAGCCACGATTTGACAGGGGGCAATCGAAATGAGCAGTTCTTC

D gene: TRBD2
J gene: TRBJ2-5
V gene: TRBV30
clone size: NA
CDR3 protein: CAWSVPSGRAETQYF
CDR3 DNA: TGTGCCTGGAGTGTCCCTAGCGGGAGGGCCGAGACCCAGTACTTC

D gene: NA
J gene: TRBJ1-1
V gene: TRBV27
clone size: NA
CDR3 protein: CASGREGLMNTEAFF
CDR3 DNA: TGTGCCAGCGGCAGGGAGGGCCTTATGAACACTGAAGCTTTCTTT

D gene: NA
J gene: TRBJ2-1
V gene: TRBV5-8
clone size: NA
CDR3 protein: CASRKRLSYNEQFF
CDR3 DNA: TGTGCCAGCAGGAAACGACTCTCCTACAATGAGCAGTTCTTC

D gene: NA
J gene: TRBJ1-5
V gene: TRBV6-5
clone size: NA
CDR3 protein: CASSYSNGGQPQHF
CDR3 DNA: TGTGCCAGCAGTTACTCGAACGGGGGGCAGCCCCAGCATTTT

D gene: TRBD1
J gene: TRBJ2-2
V gene: TRBV5-8
clone size: NA
CDR3 protein: CASSPGSDRENTGELFF
CDR3 DNA: TGTGCCAGCAGCCCCGGATCGGACAGGGAAAACACCGGGGAGCTGTTTTTT

D gene: NA
J gene: TRBJ2-7
V gene: TRBV19
clone size: NA
CDR3 protein: CASSDRQRRPRQYF
CDR3 DNA: TGTGCCAGTAGTGACCGACAGCGCCGTCCCCGTCAGTACTTC

D gene: TRBD1
J gene: TRBJ1-2
V gene: TRBV27
clone size: NA
CDR3 protein: CASSLTGAYGYTF
CDR3 DNA: TGTGCCAGCAGTTTAACAGGGGCCTATGGCTACACCTTC

D gene: TRBD1
J gene: TRBJ1-1
V gene: TRBV9
clone size: few
CDR3 protein: CASSVDRGAFAEAFF
CDR3 DNA: TGTGCCAGCAGCGTTGACAGGGGTGCGTTCGCTGAAGCTTTCTTT

D gene: NA
J gene: TRBJ1-1
V gene: TRBV19
clone size: few
CDR3 protein: CASSNSPNTEAFF
CDR3 DNA: TGTGCCAGTAGTAACAGCCCGAACACTGAAGCTTTCTTT

D gene: NA
J gene: TRBJ1-1
V gene: TRBV7-8
clone size: NA
CDR3 protein: CASSLVPDTEAFF
CDR3 DNA: TGTGCCAGCAGCTTAGTGCCGGACACTGAAGCTTTCTTT

D gene: TRBD1
J gene: TRBJ1-5
V gene: TRBV15
clone size: NA
CDR3 protein: CATSARTGGKGEPQHF
CDR3 DNA: TGTGCCACCAGCGCTCGGACAGGGGGAAAAGGGGAGCCCCAGCATTTT

D gene: NA
J gene: TRBJ1-1
V gene: TRBV27
clone size: NA
CDR3 protein: CASIPMGATAMNTEAFF
CDR3 DNA: TGTGCCAGCATTCCTATGGGGGCGACTGCTATGAACACTGAAGCTTTCTTT

D gene: NA
J gene: TRBJ2-1
V gene: TRBV29-1
clone size: NA
CDR3 protein: CSVPPEQEDYNEQFF
CDR3 DNA: TGCAGCGTTCCCCCCGAACAGGAAGACTACAATGAGCAGTTCTTC

D gene: NA
J gene: TRBJ1-1
V gene: TRBV28
clone size: few
CDR3 protein: CASINRARGTEAFF
CDR3 DNA: TGTGCCAGCATCAACAGGGCCCGGGGCACTGAAGCTTTCTTT

D gene: NA
J gene: TRBJ1-6
V gene: TRBV6-5
clone size: NA
CDR3 protein: CASRLPAIGSPLHF
CDR3 DNA: TGTGCCAGCCGATTACCCGCGATCGGTTCACCCCTCCACTTT

D gene: NA
J gene: TRBJ2-1
V gene: TRBV11-3
clone size: NA
CDR3 protein: CASSSMGTRYNEQFF
CDR3 DNA: TGTGCCAGCAGCTCCATGGGTACTAGATACAATGAACAGTTCTTC

D gene: NA
J gene: TRBJ2-1
V gene: TRBV5-1
clone size: NA
CDR3 protein: CASSLEAGRSYNEQFF
CDR3 DNA: TGCGCCAGCAGCTTGGAGGCTGGCAGGTCCTACAATGAGCAGTTCTTC

D gene: TRBD1
J gene: TRBJ2-7
V gene: TRBV19
clone size: NA
CDR3 protein: CASRMTGIGHEQYF
CDR3 DNA: TGTGCCAGTAGGATGACAGGGATCGGCCACGAGCAGTACTTC

D gene: TRBD2
J gene: TRBJ2-3
V gene: TRBV4-1
clone size: NA
CDR3 protein: CASSQGRGGYLEDTQYF
CDR3 DNA: TGCGCCAGCAGCCAAGGGCGGGGGGGATATCTAGAAGATACGCAGTATTTT

D gene: TRBD2
J gene: TRBJ2-1
V gene: TRBV4-2
clone size: NA
CDR3 protein: CASSQEERGANEQFF
CDR3 DNA: TGTGCCAGCAGCCAAGAAGAGCGGGGGGCAAACGAGCAGTTCTTC

D gene: TRBD2
J gene: TRBJ2-3
V gene: TRBV5-1
clone size: few
CDR3 protein: CASSSTSGSTDTQYF
CDR3 DNA: TGCGCCAGCAGCTCGACTAGCGGTAGCACAGATACGCAGTATTTT

D gene: TRBD1
J gene: TRBJ2-7
V gene: TRBV7-9
clone size: NA
CDR3 protein: CASSLTGGDEQYF
CDR3 DNA: TGTGCCAGCAGCTTAACAGGGGGAGACGAGCAGTACTTC

D gene: NA
J gene: TRBJ2-6
V gene: TRBV4-3
clone size: NA
CDR3 protein: CASSQDRGGGSGANVLTF
CDR3 DNA: TGCGCCAGCAGCCAAGACAGGGGAGGGGGCTCTGGGGCCAACGTCCTGACTTTC

D gene: TRBD2
J gene: TRBJ2-3
V gene: TRBV5-1
clone size: NA
CDR3 protein: CASSLGTSGGSTDTQYF
CDR3 DNA: TGCGCCAGCAGCTTGGGGACTAGCGGAGGGAGCACAGATACGCAGTATTTT

D gene: TRBD2
J gene: TRBJ2-5
V gene: TRBV5-1
clone size: NA
CDR3 protein: CASSPRAGEETQYF
CDR3 DNA: TGCGCCAGCAGCCCTAGAGCGGGAGAAGAGACCCAGTACTTC

D gene: TRBD2
J gene: TRBJ2-7
V gene: TRBV30
clone size: NA
CDR3 protein: CAWSKKTSGSYEQYF
CDR3 DNA: TGTGCCTGGAGCAAAAAGACTAGCGGATCCTACGAGCAGTACTTC

D gene: TRBD2
J gene: TRBJ2-3
V gene: TRBV18
clone size: NA
CDR3 protein: CASSLWGPSGGSTDTQYF
CDR3 DNA: TGTGCCAGCTCACTCTGGGGTCCAAGCGGGGGGAGCACAGATACGCAGTATTTT

D gene: TRBD2
J gene: TRBJ2-1
V gene: TRBV5-4
clone size: few
CDR3 protein: CASSLRLASYNEQFF
CDR3 DNA: TGTGCCAGCAGCTTAAGACTAGCGTCCTACAATGAGCAGTTCTTC

D gene: TRBD1
J gene: TRBJ2-7
V gene: TRBV6-6
clone size: NA
CDR3 protein: CASRAQGAVYEQYF
CDR3 DNA: TGTGCCAGCAGAGCACAGGGGGCAGTCTACGAGCAGTACTTC

D gene: NA
J gene: TRBJ1-2
V gene: TRBV13
clone size: once
CDR3 protein: CASIARGMISGYTF
CDR3 DNA: TGTGCCAGCATTGCCCGGGGGATGATAAGTGGCTACACCTTC

D gene: TRBD1
J gene: TRBJ2-7
V gene: TRBV5-1
clone size: NA
CDR3 protein: CASSLGDRGPYEQYF
CDR3 DNA: TGCGCCAGCAGCTTGGGGGACAGGGGACCCTACGAGCAGTACTTC

D gene: NA
J gene: TRBJ2-1
V gene: TRBV4-3
clone size: NA
CDR3 protein: CASSQDYLPPYNEQFF
CDR3 DNA: TGCGCCAGCAGCCAAGATTACTTGCCGCCCTACAATGAGCAGTTCTTC

D gene: NA
J gene: TRBJ2-2
V gene: TRBV11-2
clone size: NA
CDR3 protein: CASSLDRFSGLFF
CDR3 DNA: TGTGCCAGCAGCTTAGATCGGTTTTCAGGGCTGTTTTTT

D gene: TRBD2
J gene: TRBJ2-1
V gene: TRBV11-2
clone size: NA
CDR3 protein: CASSTLAGGLVYNEQFF
CDR3 DNA: TGTGCCAGCAGCACCTTAGCGGGGGGGCTTGTTTACAATGAGCAGTTCTTC

D gene: NA
J gene: TRBJ2-7
V gene: TRBV19
clone size: few
CDR3 protein: CASSIASDSYEQYF
CDR3 DNA: TGTGCCAGTAGTATAGCTTCAGACTCCTACGAGCAGTACTTC

D gene: NA
J gene: TRBJ1-4
V gene: TRBV6-6
clone size: NA
CDR3 protein: CASRDSGATNEKLFF
CDR3 DNA: TGTGCCAGCAGGGACTCGGGGGCAACTAATGAAAAACTGTTTTTT

D gene: NA
J gene: TRBJ1-3
V gene: TRBV6-1
clone size: NA
CDR3 protein: CASKIRGVSGNTIYF
CDR3 DNA: TGTGCCAGCAAGATCAGGGGCGTTTCTGGAAACACCATATATTTT

D gene: TRBD1
J gene: TRBJ2-1
V gene: TRBV6-6
clone size: few
CDR3 protein: CASSSGQGAPNEQFF
CDR3 DNA: TGTGCCAGCAGTTCCGGACAGGGAGCACCCAATGAGCAGTTCTTC

D gene: TRBD1
J gene: TRBJ1-3
V gene: TRBV7-3
clone size: once
CDR3 protein: CASSRTGGNTIYF
CDR3 DNA: TGTGCCAGCAGCCGGACAGGTGGAAACACCATATATTTT

D gene: NA
J gene: TRBJ2-1
V gene: TRBV27
clone size: NA
CDR3 protein: CASSLVADSYNEQFF
CDR3 DNA: TGTGCCAGCAGTTTAGTGGCGGATTCCTACAATGAGCAGTTCTTC

D gene: NA
J gene: TRBJ1-1
V gene: TRBV19
clone size: NA
CDR3 protein: CASSLGRVNTEAFF
CDR3 DNA: TGTGCCAGTAGTCTAGGACGGGTGAACACTGAAGCTTTCTTT

D gene: TRBD2
J gene: TRBJ2-7
V gene: TRBV5-1
clone size: NA
CDR3 protein: CASSRTSGILEQYF
CDR3 DNA: TGCGCCAGCAGCCGAACTAGCGGGATTCTCGAGCAGTACTTC